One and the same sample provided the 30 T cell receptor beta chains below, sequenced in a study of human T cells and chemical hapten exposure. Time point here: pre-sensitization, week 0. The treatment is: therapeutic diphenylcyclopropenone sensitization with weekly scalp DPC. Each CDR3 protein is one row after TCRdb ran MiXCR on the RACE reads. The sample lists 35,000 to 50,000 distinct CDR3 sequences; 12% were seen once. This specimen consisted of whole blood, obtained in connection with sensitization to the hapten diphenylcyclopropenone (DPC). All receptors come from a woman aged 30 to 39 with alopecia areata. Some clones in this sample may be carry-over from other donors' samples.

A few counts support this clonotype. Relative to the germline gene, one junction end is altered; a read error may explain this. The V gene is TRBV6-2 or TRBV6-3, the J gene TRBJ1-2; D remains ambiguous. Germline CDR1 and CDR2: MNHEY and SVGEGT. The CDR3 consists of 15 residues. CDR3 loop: CASRYYDASNYGYTF. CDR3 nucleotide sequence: TGTGCCAGCAGATACTACGACGCATCTAACTATGGCTACACCTTC.

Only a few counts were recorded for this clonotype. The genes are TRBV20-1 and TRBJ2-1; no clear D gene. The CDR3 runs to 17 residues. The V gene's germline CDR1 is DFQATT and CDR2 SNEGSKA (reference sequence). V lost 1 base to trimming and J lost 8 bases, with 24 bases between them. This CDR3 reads CSARAPSSKQKGYEQFF. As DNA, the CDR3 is TGCAGTGCTAGAGCCCCCTCGTCCAAGCAGAAGGGCTATGAGCAGTTCTTC.

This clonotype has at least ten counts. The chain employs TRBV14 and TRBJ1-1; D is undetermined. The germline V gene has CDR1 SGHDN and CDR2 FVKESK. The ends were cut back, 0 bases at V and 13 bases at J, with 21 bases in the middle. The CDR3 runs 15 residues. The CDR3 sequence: CASSQDLGPIFPVFF. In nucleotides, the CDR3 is TGTGCCAGCAGCCAAGATCTAGGCCCGATCTTCCCAGTTTTCTTT.

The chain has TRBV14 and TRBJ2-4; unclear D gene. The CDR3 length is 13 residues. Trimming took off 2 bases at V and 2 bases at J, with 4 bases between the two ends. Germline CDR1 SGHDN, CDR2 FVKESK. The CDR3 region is CASSQTTKNIQYF. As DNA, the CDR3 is TGTGCCAGCAGCCAAACGACCAAAAACATTCAGTACTTC.

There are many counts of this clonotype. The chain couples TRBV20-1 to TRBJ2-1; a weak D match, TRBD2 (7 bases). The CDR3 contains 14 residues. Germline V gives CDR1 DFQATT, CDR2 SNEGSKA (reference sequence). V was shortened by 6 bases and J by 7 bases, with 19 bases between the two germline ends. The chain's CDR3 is CSATRGARVNEQFF. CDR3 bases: TGCAGTGCCACTCGGGGGGCAAGAGTGAATGAGCAGTTCTTC.

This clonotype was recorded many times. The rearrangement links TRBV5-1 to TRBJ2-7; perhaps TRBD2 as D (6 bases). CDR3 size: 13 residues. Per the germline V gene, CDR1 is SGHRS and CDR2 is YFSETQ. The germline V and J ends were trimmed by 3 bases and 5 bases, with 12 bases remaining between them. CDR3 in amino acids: CASSYRTTDEQYF. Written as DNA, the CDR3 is TGCGCCAGCAGCTATCGGACTACGGACGAGCAGTACTTC.

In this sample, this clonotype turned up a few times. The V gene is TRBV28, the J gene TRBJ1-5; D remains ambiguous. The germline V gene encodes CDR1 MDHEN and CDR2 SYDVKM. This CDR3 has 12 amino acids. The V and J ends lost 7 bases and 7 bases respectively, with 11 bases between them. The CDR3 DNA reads TGTGCCAGCACCATACTGCGGCAGCCCCAGCATTTT. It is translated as CASTILRQPQHF. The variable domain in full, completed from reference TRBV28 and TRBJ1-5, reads DVKVTQSSRYLVKRTGEKVFLECVQDMDHENMFWYRQDPGLGLRLIYFSYDVKMKEKGDIPEGYSVSREKKERFSLILESASTNQTSMYLCASTILRQPQHFGDGTRLSIL.

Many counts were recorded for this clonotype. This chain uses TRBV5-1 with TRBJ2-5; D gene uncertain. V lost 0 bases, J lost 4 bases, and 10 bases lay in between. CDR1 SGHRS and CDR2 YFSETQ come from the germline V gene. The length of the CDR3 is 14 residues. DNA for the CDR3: TGCGCCAGCAGCTTGGTTACCGGTGGAGAGACCCAGTACTTC. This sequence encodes CASSLVTGGETQYF.

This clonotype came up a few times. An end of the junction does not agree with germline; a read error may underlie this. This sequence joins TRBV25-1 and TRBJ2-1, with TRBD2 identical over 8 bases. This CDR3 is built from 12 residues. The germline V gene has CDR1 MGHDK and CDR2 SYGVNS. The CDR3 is CASNRAGEVSVF. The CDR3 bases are TGTGCCAGCAATCGAGCGGGAGAAGTATCGGTCTTC.

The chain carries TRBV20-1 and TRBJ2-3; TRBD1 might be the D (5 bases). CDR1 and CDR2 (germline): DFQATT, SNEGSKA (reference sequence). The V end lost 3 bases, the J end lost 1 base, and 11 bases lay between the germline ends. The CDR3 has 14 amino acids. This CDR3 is CSASFGRGTDTQYF. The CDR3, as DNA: TGCAGTGCTAGTTTTGGCAGGGGCACAGATACGCAGTATTTT.

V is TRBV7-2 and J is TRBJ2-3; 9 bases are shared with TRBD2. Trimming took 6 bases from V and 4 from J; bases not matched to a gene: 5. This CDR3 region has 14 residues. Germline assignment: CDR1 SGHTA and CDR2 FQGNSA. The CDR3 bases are TGTGCCAGCAGGTTGGGACTAGCAGCAGATACGCAGTATTTT. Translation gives CASRLGLAADTQYF. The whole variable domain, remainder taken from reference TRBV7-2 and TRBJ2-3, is GAGVSQSPSNKVTEKGKDVELRCDPISGHTALYWYRQSLGQGLEFLIYFQGNSAPDKSGLPSDRFSAERTGGSVSTLTIQRTQQEDSAVYLCASRLGLAADTQYFGPGTRLTVL.

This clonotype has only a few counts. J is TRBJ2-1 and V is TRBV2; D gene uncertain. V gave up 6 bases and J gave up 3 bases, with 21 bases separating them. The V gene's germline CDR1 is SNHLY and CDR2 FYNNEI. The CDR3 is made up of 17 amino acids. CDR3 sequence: CASSRTHETRNYNEQFF. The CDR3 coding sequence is TGTGCCAGCAGCCGGACCCACGAAACAAGGAACTACAATGAGCAGTTCTTC.

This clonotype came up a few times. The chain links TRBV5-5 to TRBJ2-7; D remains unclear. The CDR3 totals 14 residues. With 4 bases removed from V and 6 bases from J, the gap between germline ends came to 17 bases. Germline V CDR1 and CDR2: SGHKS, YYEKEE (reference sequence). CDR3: CASSGRSGPGEQYF. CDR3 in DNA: TGTGCCAGCAGCGGCCGATCGGGCCCCGGCGAGCAGTACTTC. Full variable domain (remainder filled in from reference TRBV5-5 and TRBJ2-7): DAGVTQSPTHLIKTRGQQVTLRCSPISGHKSVSWYQQVLGQGPQFIFQYYEKEERGRGNFPDRFSARQFPNYSSELNVNALLLGDSALYLCASSGRSGPGEQYFGPGTRLTVT.

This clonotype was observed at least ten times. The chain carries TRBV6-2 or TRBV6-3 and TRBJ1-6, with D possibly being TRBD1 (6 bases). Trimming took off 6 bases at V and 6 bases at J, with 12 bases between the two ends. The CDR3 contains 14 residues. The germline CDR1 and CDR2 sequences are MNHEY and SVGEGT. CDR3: CASRTTGTNSPLHF. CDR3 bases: TGTGCCAGCAGGACCACAGGGACTAATTCACCCCTCCACTTT.

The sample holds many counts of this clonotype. The CDR3 sequence is CASSPRYSGILNEQFF. DNA of the CDR3: TGTGCCAGCAGCCCCAGATATAGCGGGATCCTGAATGAGCAGTTCTTC. The rearrangement links TRBV7-3 to TRBJ2-1; TRBD2 aligns across 8 bases. The CDR3 spans 16 residues. Germline CDR1 and CDR2: SGHTA and FQGTGA. V was pared by 5 bases and J by 7 bases, with 13 bases of the junction left unmatched. The full variable domain, with the rest looked up from reference TRBV7-3 and TRBJ2-1, is GAGVSQTPSNKVTEKGKYVELRCDPISGHTALYWYRQSLGQGPEFLIYFQGTGAADDSGLPNDRFFAVRPEGSVSTLKIQRTERGDSAVYLCASSPRYSGILNEQFFGPGTRLTVL.

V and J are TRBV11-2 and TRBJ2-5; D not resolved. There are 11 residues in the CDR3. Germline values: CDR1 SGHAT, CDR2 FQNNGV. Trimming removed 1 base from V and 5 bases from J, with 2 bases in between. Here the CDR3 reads CASSLVETQYF. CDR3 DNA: TGTGCCAGCAGCTTAGTGGAGACCCAGTACTTC.

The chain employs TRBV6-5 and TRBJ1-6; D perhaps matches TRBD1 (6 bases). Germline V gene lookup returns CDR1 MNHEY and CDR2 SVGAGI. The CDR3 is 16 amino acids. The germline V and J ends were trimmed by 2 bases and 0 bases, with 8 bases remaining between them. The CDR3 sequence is CASSYDRSSYNSPLHF. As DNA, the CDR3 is TGTGCCAGCAGTTACGACAGGAGCTCCTATAATTCACCCCTCCACTTT.

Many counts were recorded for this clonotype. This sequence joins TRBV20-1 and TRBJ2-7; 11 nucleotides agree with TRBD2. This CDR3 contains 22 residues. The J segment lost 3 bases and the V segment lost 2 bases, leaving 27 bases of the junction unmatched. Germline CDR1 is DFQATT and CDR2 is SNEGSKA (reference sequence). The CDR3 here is CSARPQSLGSASGRSQDYEQYF. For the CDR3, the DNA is TGCAGTGCTAGACCCCAAAGTTTGGGGTCGGCTAGCGGGAGGAGTCAGGACTACGAGCAGTACTTC.

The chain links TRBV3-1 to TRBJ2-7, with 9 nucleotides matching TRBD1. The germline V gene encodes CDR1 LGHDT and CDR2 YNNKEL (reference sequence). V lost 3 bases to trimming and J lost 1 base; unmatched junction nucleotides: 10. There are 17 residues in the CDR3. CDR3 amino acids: CASSHGSMGTGSYEQYF. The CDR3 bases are TGTGCCAGCAGCCATGGAAGTATGGGGACAGGGTCCTACGAGCAGTACTTC.

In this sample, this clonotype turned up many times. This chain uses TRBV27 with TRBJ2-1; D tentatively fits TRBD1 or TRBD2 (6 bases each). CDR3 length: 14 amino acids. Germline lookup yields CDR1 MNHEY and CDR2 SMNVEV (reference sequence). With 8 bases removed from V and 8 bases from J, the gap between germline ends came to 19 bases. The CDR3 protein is CASGGLASRHEQFF. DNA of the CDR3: TGTGCCAGCGGGGGCCTAGCGTCTCGCCATGAGCAGTTCTTC.

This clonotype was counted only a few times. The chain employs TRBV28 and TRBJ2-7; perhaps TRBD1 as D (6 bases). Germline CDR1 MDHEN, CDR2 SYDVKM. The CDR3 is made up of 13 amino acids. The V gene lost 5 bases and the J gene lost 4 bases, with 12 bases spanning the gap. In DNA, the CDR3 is TGTGCCAGCAGTCTCCTACAGGGTTACGAGCAGTACTTC. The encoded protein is CASSLLQGYEQYF. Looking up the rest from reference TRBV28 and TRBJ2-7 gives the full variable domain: DVKVTQSSRYLVKRTGEKVFLECVQDMDHENMFWYRQDPGLGLRLIYFSYDVKMKEKGDIPEGYSVSREKKERFSLILESASTNQTSMYLCASSLLQGYEQYFGPGTRLTVT.

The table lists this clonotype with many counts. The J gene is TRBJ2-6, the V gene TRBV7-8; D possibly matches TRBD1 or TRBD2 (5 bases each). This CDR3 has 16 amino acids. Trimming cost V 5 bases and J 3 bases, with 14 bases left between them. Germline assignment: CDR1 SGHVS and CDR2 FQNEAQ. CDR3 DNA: TGTGCCAGCAGCAGACGACAGAGGGATGGGGCCAACGTCCTGACTTTC. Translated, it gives CASSRRQRDGANVLTF.

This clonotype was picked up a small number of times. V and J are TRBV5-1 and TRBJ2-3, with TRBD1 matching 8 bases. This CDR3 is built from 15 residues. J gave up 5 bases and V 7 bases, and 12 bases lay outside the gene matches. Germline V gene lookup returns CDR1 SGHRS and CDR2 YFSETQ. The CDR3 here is CASAEGQGAGDTQYF. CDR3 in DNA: TGCGCCAGCGCCGAGGGGCAGGGGGCTGGAGATACGCAGTATTTT.

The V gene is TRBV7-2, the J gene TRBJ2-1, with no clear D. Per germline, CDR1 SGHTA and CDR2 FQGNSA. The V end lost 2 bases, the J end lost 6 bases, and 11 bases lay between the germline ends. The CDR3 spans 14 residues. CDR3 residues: CASSLTRSSNEQFF. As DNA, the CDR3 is TGTGCCAGCAGCTTAACGCGGAGTTCCAATGAGCAGTTCTTC. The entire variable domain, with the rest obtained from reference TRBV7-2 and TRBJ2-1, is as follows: GAGVSQSPSNKVTEKGKDVELRCDPISGHTALYWYRQSLGQGLEFLIYFQGNSAPDKSGLPSDRFSAERTGGSVSTLTIQRTQQEDSAVYLCASSLTRSSNEQFFGPGTRLTVL.

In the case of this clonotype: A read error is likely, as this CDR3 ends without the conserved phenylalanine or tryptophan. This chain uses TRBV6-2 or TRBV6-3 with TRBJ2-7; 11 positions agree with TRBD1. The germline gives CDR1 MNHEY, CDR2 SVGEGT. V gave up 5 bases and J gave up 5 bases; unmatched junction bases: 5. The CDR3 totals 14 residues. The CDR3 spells CASSPRTGGNEQYS. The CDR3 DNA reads TGTGCCAGCAGTCCCCGGACAGGGGGCAACGAGCAGTACTCC.

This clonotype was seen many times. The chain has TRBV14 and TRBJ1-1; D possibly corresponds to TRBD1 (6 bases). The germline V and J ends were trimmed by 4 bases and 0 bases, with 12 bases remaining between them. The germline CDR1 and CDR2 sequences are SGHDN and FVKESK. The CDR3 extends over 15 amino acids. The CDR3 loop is CASSPGGALNTEAFF. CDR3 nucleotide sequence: TGTGCCAGCAGCCCCGGGGGGGCGTTGAACACTGAAGCTTTCTTT.

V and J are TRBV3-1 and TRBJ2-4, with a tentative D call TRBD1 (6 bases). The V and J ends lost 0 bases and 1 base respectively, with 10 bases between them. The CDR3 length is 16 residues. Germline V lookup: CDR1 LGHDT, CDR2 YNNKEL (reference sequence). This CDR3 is CASSQEGAGAKNIQYF. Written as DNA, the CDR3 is TGTGCCAGCAGCCAAGAGGGGGCTGGGGCCAAAAACATTCAGTACTTC.

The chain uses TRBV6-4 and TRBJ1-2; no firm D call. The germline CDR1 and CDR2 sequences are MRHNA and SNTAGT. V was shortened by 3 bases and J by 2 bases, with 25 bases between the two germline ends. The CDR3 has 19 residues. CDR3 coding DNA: TGTGCCAGCAGTGAACCTACCTTCCGGAAGTCCTTGGCCAACTATGGCTACACCTTC. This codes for CASSEPTFRKSLANYGYTF.

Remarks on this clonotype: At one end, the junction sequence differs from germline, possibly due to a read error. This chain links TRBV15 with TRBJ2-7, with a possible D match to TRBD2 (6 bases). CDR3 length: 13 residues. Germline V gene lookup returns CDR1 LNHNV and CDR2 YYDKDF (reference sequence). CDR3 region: CATSSSDMGTVHF. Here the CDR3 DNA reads TGTGCCACCAGCAGCTCAGATATGGGGACTGTTCACTTC.

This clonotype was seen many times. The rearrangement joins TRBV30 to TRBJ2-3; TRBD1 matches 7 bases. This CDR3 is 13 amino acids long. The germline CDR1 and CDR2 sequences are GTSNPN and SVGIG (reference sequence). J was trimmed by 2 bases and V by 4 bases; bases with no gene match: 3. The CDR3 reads CAWKGQHTDTQYF. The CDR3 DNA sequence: TGTGCCTGGAAGGGACAGCACACAGATACGCAGTATTTT.